In its sample, the clone carrying this T cell receptor beta chain was seen once. Assay used: immunoSEQ multiplex PCR; TCRdb lists only in-frame clones, some missing. The data show about 49,000 clones, 90% seen once. This CDR3 has 14 residues. The ends were cut back, 6 bases at V and 3 bases at J, with 9 bases in the middle. CDR1 and CDR2 from the germline V gene are MNHEY and SMNVEV (reference sequence). This entry is derived from a study of T cell changes during pregnancy in multiple sclerosis. The chain links TRBV27 to TRBJ1-6; tentative D call: TRBD1 (6 bases). The material was peripheral blood, obtained after pregnancy. This receptor was taken from a female donor in good health, enrolled as a control in a pregnancy study. Here the CDR3 DNA reads TGTGCCAGCAGGTACAGGGACTATAATTCACCCCTCCACTTT. Translating gives CASRYRDYNSPLHF.